The present T cell receptor (beta chain) was sequenced within a study of beta chain features in type 1 diabetes. The CDR3 has 13 residues. Trimming took 5 bases from V and 0 from J, leaving 6 bases between them. Germline V gives CDR1 SGHTA, CDR2 FQGNSA. As to this clone: The antigen remains undetermined.

Whole-study results and caveats: Shorter TCRB CDR3s, moderately but significantly so, marked every one of the four CD4+ subsets in Type 1 diabetes patients.

The whole isolated RNA underwent reverse transcription, so sequencing captured expressed TCRB transcripts. Sequencing was performed with immunoSEQ multiplex PCR; in TCRdb, only in-frame clones are kept and a portion is missing. Altogether around 160,000 clones are present, approximately 9% being singletons, with the ten largest covering around 0.56%. The sequence was obtained from a woman between 18 and 29 years old with type 1 diabetes. Sequencing input: central memory CD4+ T cells from blood. V and J are TRBV7-2 and TRBJ2-3; D not certain. CDR3 coding DNA: TGTGCCAGCAGCCCAGTTAGCACAGATACGCAGTATTTT. This sequence encodes CASSPVSTDTQYF.